This T cell receptor (beta chain) was identified in a study of early T cells in non-severe SARS-CoV-2 infection. TCRdb processed the 5' RACE reads anew with MiXCR; each CDR3 protein has one entry. Of about 46,000 distinct CDR3 sequences in the sample, approximately 8.5% were seen once. This CDR3 comprises 13 residues. Trimming cost V 5 bases and J 2 bases; bases outside gene matches: 4. CDR1 is SQVTM and CDR2 is ANQGSEA in the germline V gene. This TCR was recovered from an adult who was a healthcare worker with PCR-confirmed SARS-CoV-2 infection or an uninfected control (not recorded which). The gene calls are TRBV29-1 and TRBJ2-5, with 8 positions matching TRBD1. The sequencing input was whole blood. CDR3 DNA: TGCAGCGTTTCCGGGACAGGTCAAGAGACCCAGTACTTC. Protein: CSVSGTGQETQYF.